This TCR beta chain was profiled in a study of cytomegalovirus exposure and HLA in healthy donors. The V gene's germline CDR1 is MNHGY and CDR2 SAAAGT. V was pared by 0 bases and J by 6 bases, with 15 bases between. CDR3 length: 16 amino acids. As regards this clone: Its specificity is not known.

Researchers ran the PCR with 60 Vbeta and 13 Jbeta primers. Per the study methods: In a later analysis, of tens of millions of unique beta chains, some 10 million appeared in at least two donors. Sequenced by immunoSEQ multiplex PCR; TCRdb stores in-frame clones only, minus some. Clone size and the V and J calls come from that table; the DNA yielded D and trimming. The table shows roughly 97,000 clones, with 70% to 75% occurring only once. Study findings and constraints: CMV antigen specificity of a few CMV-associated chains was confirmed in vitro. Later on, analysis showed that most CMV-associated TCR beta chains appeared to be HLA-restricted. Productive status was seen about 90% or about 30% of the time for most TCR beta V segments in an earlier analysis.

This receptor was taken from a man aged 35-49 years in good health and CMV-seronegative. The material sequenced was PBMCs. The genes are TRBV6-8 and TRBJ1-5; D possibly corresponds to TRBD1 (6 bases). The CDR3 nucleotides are TGTGCCAGCAGTTACTCGTTATTCAGGGGTATTCAGCCCCAGCATTTT. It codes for CASSYSLFRGIQPQHF.